The clone carrying this TCR beta chain was detected only once. What it recognizes is unknown. A quantitative 5'-RACE method, one with molecular barcodes, was used to make TCR beta libraries. TCRdb redid the calling of the 5' RACE reads with MiXCR, one entry per CDR3 protein. Counted here are roughly 700,000 distinct CDR3 sequences, around 17% occurring once; the ten biggest clones make up around 19%. Trimming stripped 4 bases from V and 7 bases from J, with 14 bases between. Germline V gives CDR1 SGHVS, CDR2 FQNEAQ. The CDR3 runs 14 residues. The data derive from a study of CD8 T cells in ankylosing spondylitis. Regarding the study as a whole: Ankylosing spondylitis blood appeared to be characterized by a TCR beta motif of under 10 highly homologous variants.

This clonotype was obtained from a male donor with ankylosing spondylitis. Sequencing used blood, either unsorted or a sorted T cell fraction (not recorded which). The chain links TRBV7-8 to TRBJ2-4; possibly TRBD1 for D (6 bases). CDR3 protein: CASSSGDIGNIQYF. For the CDR3, the DNA is TGTGCCAGCAGCTCTGGGGACATCGGGAACATTCAGTACTTC. The full variable domain, completed using reference TRBV7-8 and TRBJ2-4, is GAGVSQSPRYKVAKRGQDVALRCDPISGHVSLFWYQQALGQGPEFLTYFQNEAQLDKSGLPSDRFFAERPEGSVSTLKIQRTQQEDSAVYLCASSSGDIGNIQYFGAGTRLSVL.